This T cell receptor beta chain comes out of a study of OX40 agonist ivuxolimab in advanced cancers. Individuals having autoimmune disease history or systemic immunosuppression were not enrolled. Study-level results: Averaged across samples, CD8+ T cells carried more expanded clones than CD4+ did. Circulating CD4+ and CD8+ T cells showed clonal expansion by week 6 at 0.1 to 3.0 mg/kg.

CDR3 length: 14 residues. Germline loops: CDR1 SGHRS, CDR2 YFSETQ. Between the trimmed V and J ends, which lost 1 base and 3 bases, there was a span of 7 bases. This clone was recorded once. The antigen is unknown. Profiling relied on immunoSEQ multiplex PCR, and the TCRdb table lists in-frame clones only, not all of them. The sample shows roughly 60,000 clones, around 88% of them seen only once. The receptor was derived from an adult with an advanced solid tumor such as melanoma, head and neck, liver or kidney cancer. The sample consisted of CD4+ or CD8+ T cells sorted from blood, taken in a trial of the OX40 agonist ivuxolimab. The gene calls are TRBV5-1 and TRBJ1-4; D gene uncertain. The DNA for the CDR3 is TGCGCCAGCAGCTTGATGGGGTCTAATGAAAAACTGTTTTTT. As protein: CASSLMGSNEKLFF.